This T cell receptor beta chain was sequenced during a study of CXCR3-negative and CXCR3-positive naive CD8 T cells (dated by TCRdb to about 2019). Broadly, across the study: In total, about 130 million TRB reads were obtained, or roughly 1.5 +/- 0.3 million reads per library. Data from 11 donors, pooled across two independent experiments, went into the diversity and physicochemical repertoire analyses. The TRBV-TRBJ cluster analysis covered naive subsets from about 5 donors and memory cells from 3 donors. The paper's findings and limits, for the study overall: TRB CDR3s from CXCR3-positive naive cells showed higher hydrophobicity (lower Kidera factor 4), lower energy, and higher strength and volume indices than CXCR3-negative naive cells. Freshly isolated PBMCs were used for most assays because CXCR3 expression partially decreased after cryopreservation. Naive CXCR3-negative and CXCR3-positive cells from the same donor showed similar TRBV-TRBJ usage, whereas memory cells showed distinct patterns. Comparably high repertoire diversity was found in both naive subsets, whereas much lower repertoire diversity was found in memory CD8+ T cells. Because surface CD5, which has been linked to self-reactivity in mice, was comparable between naive subsets, TCR interaction strength was also inferred from TRB CDR3 physicochemical properties.

The instrument was a NextSeq 550. The Human TCR Profiling Kit (MiLaboratory) was used to prepare UMI-labeled 5' RACE TRB cDNA libraries. cDNA synthesis used the entire amount of extracted RNA, and PCR amplification then used the entire amount of cDNA produced. Libraries were prepared in parallel using an identical number of PCR cycles. As for how the authors treated the data: MIGEC and MiXCR extracted about 50,000 +/- 10,000 unique UMI-labeled TRB cDNA molecules per library, requiring at least two reads per UMI. Each library averaged 40,000 +/- 10,000 functional in-frame TRB CDR3 nucleotide clonotypes without stop codons. After downsampling to 5000 UMI-labeled TRB molecules per sample, diversity metrics such as normalized Shannon-Wiener and Chao1 were calculated in VDJtools. Clonotype-size-weighted physicochemical properties of the central five CDR3 residues (interaction energy, strength, volume and Kidera factor 4) were computed in VDJtools. TCRdb reanalyzed the reads, keeping one entry per CDR3 protein sequence and omitting DNA. The V and J calls and clone size come from TCRdb's table, not from the authors' own analysis. This sample's clone table shows around 81,000 distinct CDR3 sequences. Roughly 1.6% of the sample lies in the top ten.

A word on this clonotype: Its antigen specificity is not known.

Each CD8+ T cell subset was flow-sorted in triplicate, and a few hundred thousand cells per subset were placed directly into RLT lysis buffer. Naive CD8+ T cells were defined stringently as CD45RO-CCR7+CD27+CD95- to exclude memory contaminants. Standard density gradient centrifugation was used to isolate peripheral blood mononuclear cells from buffy coats. Naive CXCR3-negative and CXCR3-positive CD8+ T cells were flow-sorted on a FACSAria III. Total RNA was extracted from sorted cells with an RNeasy Mini Kit. From the cysteine up to the phenylalanine, the CDR3 has a length of 15 residues. This entry has no DNA. The germline V gene gives CDR1 as SGHRS and CDR2 as YFSETQ.

The receptor was derived from a human donor in good health. Some clones in this sample may be carry-over from other donors' samples. Source material: naive CXCR3- CD8+ T cells from blood. This sample's cell subset or site label indicates: CD45RO-CCR7+CD27+CD95- naive CD8+ T cells lacking CXCR3 (TNR3-). The rearrangement combines TRBV5-1 with TRBJ1-1. CDR3 region: CASSLDARMNTEAFF.